Each of the 2 T cell receptor delta chains below was sequenced from the same sample in a study of γδ T cells in repeated Plasmodium falciparum infection. TCRdb reran clone calling via CATT on the multiplex PCR reads. This sample has over 55,000 delta-chain clones, with around 1.5% found just once. Bulk repertoires came from Vgamma9/Vdelta2+ or Vdelta2-negative gammadelta T cells flow-sorted from PBMC. The sequencing input was gamma-delta T cells from blood. The receptors come from a pool of human donors (malaria-infected and uninfected, not separated).

This clone was observed at least ten times. The translation of this DNA and the TCRdb protein of a much larger clone differ at residue 8, probably owing to a read error; the protein shown here is translated from the DNA. V usage is TRDV1 and J usage is TRDJ1; 8 bases line up with TRDD3. Trimming removed 1 base from V and 3 bases from J; junction bases left unmatched: 19. Germline V gene sequence: CDR1 TSWWSYY, CDR2 QGS. The CDR3 has 20 amino acids. DNA of the CDR3: TGTGCTCTTGGGGAACCACTCCTCCTACATTTGGGGATACCTTCCGATAAACTCATCTTT. Amino acid sequence: CALGEPLLLHLGIPSDKLIF.

This clone was recorded at least ten times. A far larger clone is one nucleotide away, so this likely arose from a read error. This same CDR3 is encoded by further DNA sequences in the sample. The CDR3 region is CALGELLLTVYWGTQFTDKLIF. The DNA of the CDR3 is TGTGCTCTTGGGGAACTCCTCCTTACGGTGTACTGGGGGACCCAATTTACCGACAAACTCATCTTT. The J gene is TRDJ1, the V gene TRDV1; 9 bases line up with TRDD3. This CDR3 is 22 amino acids long. CDR1 and CDR2 from the germline V gene are TSWWSYY and QGS.